This record covers a single T cell receptor beta chain. Its specificity is not known. Within the sample, other DNA sequences also encode this same CDR3. Trimming pared 4 bases from V and 6 bases from J, leaving 8 bases between. There are 13 residues in the CDR3. Germline loops: CDR1 SGHDT, CDR2 YYEEEE. This sample is part of a study of shared clonotypes between healthy human individuals. Whole-study findings and limits: It was only blood that was sampled, and tissue repertoires likely differ. Of the naive CD4 clonotypes, about 5% were shared across several donors. Naive subsets tended to show greater estimated richness than memory subsets.

An assay was performed, and its level was deep. Measured with immunoSEQ multiplex PCR; TCRdb has only the in-frame clones, and not every one. This table holds around 2,100,000 clones, less than 95% found once. As defined, naive CD8 cells were CD45RO-negative and positively selected for CCR7, with terminally differentiated effector memory CD45RA+ cells excluded. Sequencing was done on a sample of naive CD8+ T cells sorted from blood. V gene TRBV5-6 combines with J gene TRBJ1-6; D remains unclear. This TCR was sampled from a man younger than 35 in good health. CDR3 sequence (DNA): TGTGCCAGCAGCCCGGGGTCTAATTCACCCCTCCACTTT. This encodes CASSPGSNSPLHF.